This TCR beta chain was documented in a study of spatial heterogeneity in lung cancer. This clonotype showed up just a few times. Trimming cost V 5 bases and J 7 bases, with 14 bases left between them. CDR3 length: 13 amino acids. CDR1 and CDR2 (germline): LGHDT, YNNKEL (reference sequence). The time point was: blood at routine non-recurrence follow-up after resection. Whole RNA from tumor, nontumor lung or frozen PBMC was sequenced unsorted. Single TCR cDNA molecules each had their own unique molecular identifier. TCRdb passed the 5' RACE reads through MiXCR, listing each CDR3 protein once. The data contain some 120,000 distinct CDR3 sequences, about 12% of them singletons.

The chain joins TRBV3-1 to TRBJ1-2; the D gene is possibly TRBD1 (6 bases). The clonotype originates from a male donor with early-stage non-small cell lung cancer. The sequenced sample was PBMCs, obtained at follow-up. CDR3 coding DNA: TGTGCCAGCAGCGACACAGGGATGCTTGGCTACACCTTC. It translates to CASSDTGMLGYTF.